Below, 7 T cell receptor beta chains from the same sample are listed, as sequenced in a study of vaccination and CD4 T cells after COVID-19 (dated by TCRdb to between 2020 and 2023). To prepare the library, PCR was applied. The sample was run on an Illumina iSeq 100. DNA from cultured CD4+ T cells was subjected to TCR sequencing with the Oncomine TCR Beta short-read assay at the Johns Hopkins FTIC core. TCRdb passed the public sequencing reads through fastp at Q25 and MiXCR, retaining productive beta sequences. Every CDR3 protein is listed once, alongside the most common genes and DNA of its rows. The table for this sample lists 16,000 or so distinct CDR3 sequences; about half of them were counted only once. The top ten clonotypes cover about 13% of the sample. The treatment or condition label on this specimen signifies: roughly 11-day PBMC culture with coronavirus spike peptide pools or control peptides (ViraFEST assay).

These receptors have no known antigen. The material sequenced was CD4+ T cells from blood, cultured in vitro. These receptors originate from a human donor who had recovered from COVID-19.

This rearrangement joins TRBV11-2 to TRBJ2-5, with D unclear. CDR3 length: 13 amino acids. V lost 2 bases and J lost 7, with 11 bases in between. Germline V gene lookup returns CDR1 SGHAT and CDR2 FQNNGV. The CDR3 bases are TGTGCCAGCAGCTTAACGGAATGGGGGACCCAGTACTTC. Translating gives CASSLTEWGTQYF.

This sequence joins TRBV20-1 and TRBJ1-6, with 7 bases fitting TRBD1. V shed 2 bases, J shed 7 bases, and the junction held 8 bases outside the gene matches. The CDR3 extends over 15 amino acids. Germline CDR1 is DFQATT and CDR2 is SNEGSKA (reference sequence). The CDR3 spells CSARLGGAKNSPLHF. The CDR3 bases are TGCAGTGCTAGATTAGGGGGCGCGAAGAATTCACCCCTCCACTTT.

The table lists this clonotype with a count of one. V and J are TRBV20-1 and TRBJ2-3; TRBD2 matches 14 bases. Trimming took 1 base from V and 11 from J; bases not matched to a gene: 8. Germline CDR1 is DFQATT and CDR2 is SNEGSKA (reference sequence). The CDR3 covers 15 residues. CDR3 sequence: CSARGLAGGGMGQYF. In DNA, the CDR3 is TGCAGTGCTAGAGGACTAGCGGGGGGGGGTATGGGGCAGTATTTT.

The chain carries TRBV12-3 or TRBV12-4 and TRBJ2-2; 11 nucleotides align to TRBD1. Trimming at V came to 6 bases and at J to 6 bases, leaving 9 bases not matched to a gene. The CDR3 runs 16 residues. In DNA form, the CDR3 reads TGTGCCAGCAGCAGACCGGGACAGGGGGTGTCCGGGGAGCTGTTTTTT. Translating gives CASSRPGQGVSGELFF.

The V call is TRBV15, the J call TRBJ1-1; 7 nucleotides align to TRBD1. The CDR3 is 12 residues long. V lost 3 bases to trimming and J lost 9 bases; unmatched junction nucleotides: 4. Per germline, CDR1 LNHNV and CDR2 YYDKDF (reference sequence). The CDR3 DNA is TGTGCCACCAGCAGGGAGGGACAGCAAGCTTTCTTT. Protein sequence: CATSREGQQAFF.

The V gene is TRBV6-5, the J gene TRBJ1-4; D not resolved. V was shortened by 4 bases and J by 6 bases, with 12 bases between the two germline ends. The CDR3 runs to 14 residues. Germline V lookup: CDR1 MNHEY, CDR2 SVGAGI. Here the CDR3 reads CASSSRPRDEKLFF. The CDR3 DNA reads TGTGCCAGCAGTTCTAGACCGCGGGATGAAAAACTGTTTTTT.

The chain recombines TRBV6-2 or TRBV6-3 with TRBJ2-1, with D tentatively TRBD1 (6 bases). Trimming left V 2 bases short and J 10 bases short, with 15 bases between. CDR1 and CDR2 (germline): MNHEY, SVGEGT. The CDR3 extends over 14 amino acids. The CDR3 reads CASSYGGLGLEQFF. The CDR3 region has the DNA TGTGCCAGCAGTTACGGGGGCCTCGGCCTCGAGCAGTTCTTC.